This section outlines one T cell receptor (beta chain) sequence together with its context. This receptor's antigen is unknown. Per-base quality was not reported, and no clone a single base away is much larger than it. The data stem from a study of blood T cell repertoires in COVID-19 (dated by TCRdb to about 2020). About the study as a whole: Samples from collaborators originated in the United States, Italy and Spain and spanned both the acute and convalescent phases of COVID-19. The dataset comprised deeply sampled blood TCRbeta repertoires from subjects exposed to, actively infected with, or recovered from COVID-19. The repertoires were released in a freely available public database intended as a resource for research on the immune response to SARS-CoV-2. Samples came from the ongoing ImmuneRACE study (first 160 participants) plus 1,254 subjects from 6 global collaborators. The prospective study material was composed of cDNA or gDNA derived from T cells, B-cell-depleted T cells, or PBMCs. HLA class I and class II types, where available, came from metadata supplied by the sample provider rather than from assay-based typing. A de-identified subject ID, COVID-19 status, age in years and sex were almost always included in the sample metadata.

TCRbeta CDR3 regions were amplified from genomic DNA using the immunoSEQ Assay, a bias-controlled multiplex PCR. On the study's bioinformatics: The number of nucleated cells in each sample was estimated from the amplification of reference gene primers within the assay. To quantify the absolute abundance of each unique TCRbeta CDR3 rearrangement, sequence reads were collapsed and filtered. For each sample, productive Simpson clonality was calculated by taking the square root of Simpson's diversity index across productive rearrangements. Sourced from immuneACCESS, this table was stored by TCRdb with only in-frame sequences that have V and J called. A share of the clones is absent; for the studies checked, an unresolved V gene accounts for under half, and the remainder has no known explanation. For V, J and clone size, that table is used; D and trimming come from the DNA. The sample table records approximately 73,000 clones; about 89% of these occur just once. The ten largest clonotypes hold 1.5% to 2% of the sample.

Collaborating institutions collected whole blood in K2EDTA tubes following their own protocols. For TCRbeta analysis, collaborator samples were shipped as frozen whole blood, as isolated PBMCs, or as DNA extracted from either sample type. From the cysteine up to the phenylalanine, the CDR3 has a length of 16 residues. Only CDR3 DNA remains: 48 bases, in frame from the first base. Points the paper makes about the study in general: How much clinical and demographic metadata was included differed by source and by participant, and the metadata was provided uncurated.

This receptor was taken from a woman aged 55-69 years with acute or convalescent COVID-19. What was sequenced was peripheral blood. The rearrangement combines TRBV21-1 with TRBJ2-1; the table calls TRBD2, which could not be checked here. TRBV21-1 corresponds to a pseudogene. The encoded CDR3 is CASSICPGLAIDEQFF. The DNA sequence is as follows: TGTGCCAGCAGCATATGCCCGGGACTAGCGATCGATGAGCAGTTCTTC.